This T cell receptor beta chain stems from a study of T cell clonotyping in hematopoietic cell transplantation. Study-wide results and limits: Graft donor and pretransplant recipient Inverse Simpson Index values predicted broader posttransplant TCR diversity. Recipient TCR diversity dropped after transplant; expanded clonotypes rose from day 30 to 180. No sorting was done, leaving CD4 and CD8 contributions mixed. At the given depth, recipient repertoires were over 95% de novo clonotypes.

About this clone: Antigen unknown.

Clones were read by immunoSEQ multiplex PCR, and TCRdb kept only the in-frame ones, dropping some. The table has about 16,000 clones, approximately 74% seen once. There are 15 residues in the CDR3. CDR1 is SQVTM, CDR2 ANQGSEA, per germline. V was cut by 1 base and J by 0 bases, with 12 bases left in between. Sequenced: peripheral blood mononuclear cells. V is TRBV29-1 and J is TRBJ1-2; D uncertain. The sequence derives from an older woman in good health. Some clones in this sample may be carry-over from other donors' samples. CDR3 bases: TGCAGCGTTGAAGTGCCAGGACGCCCTAACTATGGCTACACCTTC. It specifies CSVEVPGRPNYGYTF.